This T cell receptor (beta chain) stems from a study of tumor-infiltrating lymphocytes in primary liver carcinoma. Study results and limitations: Compared with blood, tumor repertoires held significantly more in their top 250 clones.

Germline loops: CDR1 MGHRA, CDR2 YSYEKL. The CDR3 spans 16 residues. V lost 7 bases to trimming and J lost 0 bases, with 15 bases between them. The source material, about 19-30 mg of unsorted bulk tissue, was used to co-extract RNA and DNA. With 500 to 650 ng total RNA as template and a constant-region primer, TCR beta cDNA was made. Three nested multiplex PCR rounds, a slightly modified ARM-PCR, produced the libraries for TCR beta. Both of the initial two PCR rounds ran for 10 cycles and employed TRBV1-TRBV30 forward primers alongside a C-beta reverse primer. TCRdb fed the multiplex PCR reads into MiXCR, producing one record per CDR3 protein. The sample carries some 87,000 distinct CDR3 sequences, around 70% recorded once. About this clonotype: Its antigen is not identified. Possible read error: a much larger clone is one base away.

The chain links TRBV4-1 to TRBJ2-2; a possible D gene is TRBD2 (5 bases). This sequence was found in a man between 35 and 55 years old with primary liver carcinoma and hepatitis B virus infection. The sample comprised tumor-adjacent normal liver tissue. The CDR3 is CASKTISGANTGELFF. The CDR3 DNA sequence: TGCGCCAGCAAGACCATAAGCGGAGCGAACACCGGGGAGCTGTTTTTT.